The rows below give T cell receptor beta chains drawn from one sample of a study of T cell responses to AZD1222 COVID-19 vaccine. Libraries were prepared by immunoSEQ multiplex PCR; TCRdb keeps only in-frame clonotypes and omits some of them. Found here are around 130,000 clones, around 94% of them singletons; the top ten hold 6% to 7%. Sequenced here: peripheral blood, sampled on day 0 of AZD1222 vaccination. The receptor source for this set is an adult in good health. Both conserved end residues are part of each CDR3. A D gene is named only where the DNA matches it firmly. The listing skips clone size in some rows; elsewhere it reads once, few, many or a size class.

>TRBJ2-5|TRBV7-9|NA|TRBD2
CASSPGAGGTQYF
TGTGCCAGCAGCCCCGGGGCGGGGGGGACCCAGTACTTC
>TRBJ2-2|TRBV6-5|NA|NA
CATADSLYTGELFF
TGTGCCACTGCCGACTCCCTATACACCGGGGAGCTGTTTTTT
>TRBJ2-3|TRBV3-1/TRBV3-2|NA|NA
CASSPSPDTQGTDTQYF
TGTGCCAGCAGCCCTTCACCGGACACTCAGGGCACAGATACGCAGTATTTT
>TRBJ2-7|TRBV11-2|few|TRBD1
CASSSDRGLYEQYF
TGTGCCAGCAGCTCCGACAGGGGGCTTTACGAGCAGTACTTC
>TRBJ2-1|TRBV12-5|once|TRBD1
CASGLEDRGYNEQFF
TGTGCTAGTGGTTTGGAGGACAGGGGGTACAATGAGCAGTTCTTC
>TRBJ1-1|TRBV5-1|NA|TRBD1
CASSTGGVTEAFF
TGCGCCAGCTCGACAGGGGGAGTCACTGAAGCTTTCTTT
>TRBJ1-1|TRBV5-1|NA|NA
CASSLEGARNEAFF
TGCGCCAGCAGCTTGGAGGGCGCGAGGAATGAAGCTTTCTTT
>TRBJ1-1|TRBV19|NA|NA
CASSISRNTEAFF
TGTGCCAGTAGTATTAGCAGGAACACTGAAGCTTTCTTT
>TRBJ1-1|TRBV30|NA|NA
CAWSFRGHGEAFF
TGTGCCTGGAGTTTTCGGGGGCATGGTGAAGCTTTCTTT
>TRBJ2-2|TRBV4-3|NA|NA
CASSRDFTNTGELFF
TGCGCCAGCAGCCGAGACTTTACGAACACCGGGGAGCTGTTTTTT
>TRBJ1-1|TRBV28|NA|NA
CASSINRVNTEAFF
TGTGCCAGCAGTATAAACAGGGTAAACACTGAAGCTTTCTTT
>TRBJ1-3|TRBV9|NA|NA
CASSVRTTHHEAGNTIYF
TGTGCCAGCAGCGTAAGGACTACCCACCACGAGGCTGGAAACACCATATATTTT
>TRBJ1-4|TRBV6-5|NA|TRBD1
CASKDRVNEKLFF
TGTGCCAGTAAGGACAGGGTGAACGAAAAACTGTTTTTT
>TRBJ2-7|TRBV10-3|once|NA
CAISEPTKGEQYF
TGTGCCATCAGTGAGCCTACTAAGGGCGAGCAGTACTTC
>TRBJ2-1|TRBV9|NA|TRBD2
CASSLGLAGGPGNEQFF
TGTGCCAGCAGCCTGGGACTAGCGGGAGGGCCGGGGAATGAGCAGTTCTTC
>TRBJ2-7|TRBV6-1|NA|NA
CASSDSYYEQYF
TGTGCCAGCAGTGACAGCTACTACGAGCAGTACTTC
>TRBJ2-2|TRBV6-5|NA|NA
CASSYSGANTGELFF
TGTGCCAGCAGTTACTCGGGGGCGAACACCGGGGAGCTGTTTTTT
>TRBJ1-4|TRBV24-1|NA|NA
CAPEWKKLFF
TGTGCCCCCGAATGGAAAAAACTGTTTTTT
>TRBJ2-3|TRBV12-3/TRBV12-4|NA|NA
CASSYLRTDTQYF
TGTGCCAGCAGCTACCTTAGGACAGATACGCAGTATTTT
>TRBJ2-1|TRBV12-3/TRBV12-4|once|NA
CASSYHNEQFF
TGTGCCAGCAGCTATCACAATGAGCAGTTCTTC
>TRBJ2-7|TRBV19|NA|NA
CASSRGYDSTIYEQYF
TGTGCCAGTAGTAGGGGATATGACTCAACCATCTACGAGCAGTACTTC
>TRBJ1-1|TRBV11-2|NA|TRBD1
CASSSLRGRGTEAFF
TGTGCCAGCAGCTCCCTCAGGGGGCGGGGTACTGAAGCTTTCTTT
>TRBJ2-7|TRBV18|NA|TRBD1
CASSPKSGQGVEQYF
TGTGCCAGCTCACCCAAATCCGGACAGGGCGTCGAGCAGTACTTC
>TRBJ2-2|TRBV25-1|NA|NA
CASSEGTLNTGELFF
TGTGCCAGCAGTGAAGGGACTCTAAACACCGGGGAGCTGTTTTTT
>TRBJ1-3|TRBV5-1|NA|NA
CASSLAGTSGNTIYF
TGCGCCAGCAGCTTGGCCGGAACCTCTGGAAACACCATATATTTT